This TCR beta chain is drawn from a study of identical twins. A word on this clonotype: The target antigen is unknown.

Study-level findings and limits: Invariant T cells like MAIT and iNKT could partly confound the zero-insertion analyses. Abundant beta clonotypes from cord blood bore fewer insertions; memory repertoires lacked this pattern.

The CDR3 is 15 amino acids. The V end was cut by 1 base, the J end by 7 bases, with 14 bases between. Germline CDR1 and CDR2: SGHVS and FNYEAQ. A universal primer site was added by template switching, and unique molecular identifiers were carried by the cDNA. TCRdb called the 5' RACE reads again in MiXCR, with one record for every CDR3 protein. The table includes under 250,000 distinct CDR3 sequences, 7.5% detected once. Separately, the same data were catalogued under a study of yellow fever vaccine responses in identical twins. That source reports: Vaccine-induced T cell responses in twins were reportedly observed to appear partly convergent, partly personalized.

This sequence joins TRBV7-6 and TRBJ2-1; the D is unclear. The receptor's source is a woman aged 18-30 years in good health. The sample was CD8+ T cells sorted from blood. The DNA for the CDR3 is TGTGCCAGCAGCTTAGAAGTGTTAAGTAATAATGAGCAGTTCTTC. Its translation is CASSLEVLSNNEQFF.